The 18 T cell receptor beta chains reported below all come from one sample, sequenced in a study of OX40 agonist ivuxolimab in advanced cancers. This table comes from immunoSEQ multiplex PCR, and its TCRdb copy is limited to in-frame clones, with some not included. The table lists roughly 30,000 clones, 90% of them singletons. The sequencing here drew on CD4+ or CD8+ T cells sorted from blood, taken in a trial of the OX40 agonist ivuxolimab. The receptors stem from an adult with an advanced solid tumor such as melanoma, head and neck, liver or kidney cancer.

The CDR3 region is CATSRTTSGRAYEQYF. In DNA form, the CDR3 reads TGTGCCACCAGCAGAACGACTAGCGGGAGAGCCTACGAGCAGTACTTC. The chain joins TRBV15 to TRBJ2-7, with 12 bases identical to TRBD2. The V gene end was trimmed by 2 bases and the J gene end by 2 bases; junction bases not matched to a gene: 4. There are 16 residues in the CDR3. Germline V lookup: CDR1 LNHNV, CDR2 YYDKDF (reference sequence).

This clone was seen only once. The chain is built from TRBV7-9 and TRBJ1-1; D perhaps matches TRBD1 (6 bases). The CDR3 is 17 amino acids. The V gene's germline CDR1 is SEHNR and CDR2 FQNEAQ (reference sequence). V lost 1 base and J 3 bases, leaving 18 bases between the germline ends. CDR3 nucleotide sequence: TGTGCCAGCAGCTTAGTGGGGCAGGGGTTCGTTGACACTGAAGCTTTCTTT. Translating it yields CASSLVGQGFVDTEAFF.

The rearrangement joins TRBV19 to TRBJ1-1, with D tentatively TRBD1 (5 bases). V was shortened by 8 bases and J by 4 bases, with 17 bases between the two germline ends. Germline V gene data show CDR1 as LNHDA and CDR2 as SQIVND (reference sequence). The CDR3 runs 14 residues. DNA of the CDR3: TGTGCCAGTCGGCTTCAGGGACGAGGCACTGAAGCTTTCTTT. Amino acid sequence: CASRLQGRGTEAFF.

The chain links TRBV2 to TRBJ2-7, with unresolved D. V lost 8 bases and J 3 bases, leaving 11 bases between the germline ends. The CDR3 has 12 amino acids. Germline V gene lookup returns CDR1 SNHLY and CDR2 FYNNEI. The CDR3 spells CASDASNYEQYF. The CDR3 DNA reads as TGTGCCAGCGACGCGTCAAACTACGAGCAGTACTTC.

V gene TRBV6-5 combines with J gene TRBJ1-6; TRBD1 is a possible D gene (5 bases). The ends were cut back, 2 bases at V and 7 bases at J, with 9 bases in the middle. CDR1 is MNHEY, CDR2 SVGAGI, per germline. The CDR3 has 14 amino acids. The CDR3 DNA sequence: TGTGCCAGCAGTTACGGGGGTGAGAATTCACCCCTCCACTTT. Its protein product is CASSYGGENSPLHF.

V gene TRBV13 combines with J gene TRBJ2-5; D unresolved. The germline V and J ends were trimmed by 5 bases and 1 base, with 11 bases remaining between them. This CDR3 region has 14 residues. Germline V CDR1 and CDR2: PRHDT, FYEKMQ (reference sequence). The CDR3 reads CASSAAGSQETQYF. In nucleotides, the CDR3 is TGTGCCAGCAGCGCCGCTGGGTCCCAAGAGACCCAGTACTTC.

The chain links TRBV9 to TRBJ2-7, with 10 bases matching TRBD2. Trimming cost V 0 bases and J 6 bases; bases outside gene matches: 9. This CDR3 comprises 16 residues. Germline V gives CDR1 SGDLS, CDR2 YYNGEE. The CDR3 nucleotides are TGTGCCAGCAGCGTAGCTGGAGCGGGAGGGCCGGGCGAGCAGTACTTC. It codes for CASSVAGAGGPGEQYF.

The chain joins TRBV28 to TRBJ2-2; no firm D call. The germline CDR1 and CDR2 sequences are MDHEN and SYDVKM. The CDR3 is 13 amino acids. Trimming left V 3 bases short and J 1 base short, with 3 bases between. The DNA of the CDR3 is TGTGCCAGCAGTTTCCGGAACACCGGGGAGCTGTTTTTT. It is translated as CASSFRNTGELFF.

The chain combines TRBV5-6 with TRBJ2-7; 11 bases agree with TRBD1. Germline V gives CDR1 SGHDT, CDR2 YYEEEE. Trimming at V came to 4 bases and at J to 4 bases, leaving 7 bases not matched to a gene. The CDR3 covers 15 residues. The CDR3 region is CASSQRDRGWYEQYF. As DNA, the CDR3 is TGTGCCAGCAGCCAACGGGACAGGGGGTGGTACGAGCAGTACTTC.

A remark on this clone: One end of the junction fails to match germline, which may point to a read error. This sequence joins TRBV7-3 and TRBJ2-7; D is perhaps TRBD1 (6 bases). Germline CDR1 SGHTA, CDR2 FQGTGA. There are 14 residues in the CDR3. Here the CDR3 DNA reads TGTGCCAGCAGCCTAACAGGGCTTACCTACGAGCAGTACTTC. Encoded protein: CASSLTGLTYEQYF.

The chain carries TRBV9 and TRBJ1-6, with TRBD1 as a possible D gene (6 bases). The V gene's germline CDR1 is SGDLS and CDR2 YYNGEE. This CDR3 has 15 amino acids. Trimming stripped 4 bases from V and 5 bases from J, with 13 bases between. CDR3 bases: TGTGCCAGCAGCTTCAGGGGAGGGGATAATTCACCCCTCCACTTT. Amino acids: CASSFRGGDNSPLHF.

V gene TRBV7-9 combines with J gene TRBJ2-3; D not certain. Germline V gene sequence: CDR1 SEHNR, CDR2 FQNEAQ (reference sequence). Trimming cost V 3 bases and J 4 bases, with 14 bases left between them. The CDR3 spans 15 residues. DNA of the CDR3: TGTGCCAGCAGCTTCTCCCATGACCTCGCAGATACGCAGTATTTT. Protein sequence: CASSFSHDLADTQYF.

The chain recombines TRBV15 with TRBJ2-1; 7 bases align to TRBD2. The V gene's germline CDR1 is LNHNV and CDR2 YYDKDF (reference sequence). The CDR3 is made up of 17 amino acids. The V segment lost 0 bases and the J segment 5 bases; nucleotides outside the gene matches: 10. In DNA form, the CDR3 reads TGTGCCACCAGCAGAGATCCCGGGACTAACACCGACAATGAGCAGTTCTTC. This sequence encodes CATSRDPGTNTDNEQFF.

This clone appeared a few times. The chain uses TRBV2 and TRBJ2-2, with D perhaps matching TRBD2 (5 bases). Deletions cut 6 bases from V and 13 bases from J, with 15 bases between. Per germline, CDR1 SNHLY and CDR2 FYNNEI. The CDR3 sequence is 12 residues long. The CDR3 sequence: CASRTGSGGLFF. For the CDR3, the DNA is TGTGCCAGCAGGACGGGATCCGGTGGGCTGTTTTTT.

The chain is built from TRBV6-5 and TRBJ2-1; 8 bases agree with TRBD1. CDR3 length: 11 residues. Germline V CDR1 and CDR2: MNHEY, SVGAGI. V dropped 10 bases and J dropped 14; count of bases not matched to a gene: 10. The CDR3 nucleotides are TGTGCCACCTCATGGACAGGGTTGGAGTTCTTC. It translates to CATSWTGLEFF.

The V gene is TRBV19, the J gene TRBJ2-7; D remains unclear. The CDR3 extends over 15 amino acids. V lost 3 bases, J lost 0 bases, and 12 bases lay in between. Germline CDR1 and CDR2: LNHDA and SQIVND (reference sequence). DNA of the CDR3: TGTGCCAGTAGTATTTCCGTCGGAGCCTCCTACGAGCAGTACTTC. Translating it yields CASSISVGASYEQYF.

This clone turned up a few times. The chain carries TRBV27 and TRBJ1-1, with D possibly being TRBD1 (5 bases). Trimming pared 10 bases from V and 1 base from J, leaving 7 bases between. Germline V gene sequence: CDR1 MNHEY, CDR2 SMNVEV (reference sequence). The CDR3 totals 11 residues. The CDR3 is CATGTNTEAFF. In DNA form, the CDR3 reads TGTGCCACCGGGACGAACACTGAAGCTTTCTTT.

The chain recombines TRBV7-8 with TRBJ2-7; 9 nucleotides match TRBD2. CDR3 length: 15 amino acids. Germline V gene lookup returns CDR1 SGHVS and CDR2 FQNEAQ. The V gene end was trimmed by 5 bases and the J gene end by 0 bases; junction bases not matched to a gene: 5. CDR3: CASSPGTSSSYEQYF. The CDR3 region has the DNA TGTGCCAGCAGCCCGGGGACTAGCAGCTCCTACGAGCAGTACTTC.